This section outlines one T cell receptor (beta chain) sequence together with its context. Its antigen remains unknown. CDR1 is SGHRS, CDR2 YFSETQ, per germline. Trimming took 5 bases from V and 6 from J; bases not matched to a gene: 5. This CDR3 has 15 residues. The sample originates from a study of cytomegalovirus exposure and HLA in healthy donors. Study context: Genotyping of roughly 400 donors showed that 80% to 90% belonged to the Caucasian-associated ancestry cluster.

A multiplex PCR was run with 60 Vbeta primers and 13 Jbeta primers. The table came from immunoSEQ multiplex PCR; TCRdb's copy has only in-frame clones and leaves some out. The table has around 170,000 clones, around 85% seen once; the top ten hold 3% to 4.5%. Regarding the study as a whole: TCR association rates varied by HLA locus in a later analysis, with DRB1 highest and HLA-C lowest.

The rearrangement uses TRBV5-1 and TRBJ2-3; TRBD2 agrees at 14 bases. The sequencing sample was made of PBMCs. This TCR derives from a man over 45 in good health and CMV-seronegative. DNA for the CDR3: TGCGCCAGCAGGGCCGGGACTAGCGGGGGCGATACGCAGTATTTT. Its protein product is CASRAGTSGGDTQYF.